This TCR beta chain was retrieved from a study of CD8 T cells in ankylosing spondylitis. The CDR3 extends over 13 amino acids. The germline V gene has CDR1 DFQATT and CDR2 SNEGSKA (reference sequence). Trimming took 3 bases from V and 8 from J; bases not matched to a gene: 6. TCRdb reprocessed the 5' RACE reads via MiXCR and lists one record per CDR3 protein. The sample consists of approximately 340,000 distinct CDR3 sequences, roughly 15% of them appearing once. The specimen was blood, either unsorted or a sorted T cell fraction (not recorded which). V gene TRBV20-1 combines with J gene TRBJ1-4; 7 bases map to TRBD1. The clonotype comes from a male donor with ankylosing spondylitis or in good health (not recorded which). The CDR3 coding sequence is TGCAGTGCTAGTGACAGGGTGTCAGAAAAACTGTTTTTT. It specifies CSASDRVSEKLFF.